The 14 T cell receptor beta chains in this list originate from one sample, sequenced in a study of graft-versus-host responses after intestinal transplantation (dated by TCRdb to the early 2020s). Library construction relied on the immunoSEQ multiplex PCR assay. This immuneACCESS table, as held by TCRdb, lists in-frame sequences with V and J called but not all clones. Of the missing ones, under half trace to an unresolved V gene in checked studies; the others have no known cause. This sample has roughly 25,000 clones in its table, and around two fifths of those were observed once. Under 0.8% of the sample rests with the top ten. The sample's time point, from its label and the paper: cells obtained before transplantation from donor or recipient. Sequenced here: alloreactive CD4+ T cells from a mixed lymphocyte reaction culture, sampled before intestinal transplant. According to the study, the label for this sample's cell subset or site signals: CFSE-low proliferating T cells sorted from roughly 6-day pre-transplant mixed lymphocyte reaction (GvH or HvG direction). The receptors derive from a human patient who received an intestinal transplant.

This clone was observed a few times. V is TRBV19 and J is TRBJ2-2; tentatively, D is TRBD2 (5 bases). CDR3 size: 16 residues. With 1 base removed from V and 2 bases from J, the gap between germline ends came to 11 bases. Looked up from germline, CDR1 is LNHDA and CDR2 is SQIVND (reference sequence). This CDR3 reads CASSIASLANTGELFF. CDR3 in DNA: TGTGCCAGTAGTATAGCCAGCCTAGCCAACACCGGGGAGCTGTTTTTT.

This clone showed up just a few times. The chain combines TRBV7-8 with TRBJ1-1, with 12 bases aligning to TRBD1. CDR1 SGHVS and CDR2 FQNEAQ come from the germline V gene. With V trimmed by 4 bases and J by 6 bases, 3 bases remained unmatched. The CDR3 totals 14 residues. The CDR3 coding sequence is TGTGCCAGCAGCTCGGGACAGGGGGCCTCTGAAGCTTTCTTT. It translates to CASSSGQGASEAFF.

In this sample, this clone turned up a few times. The rearrangement uses TRBV6-1 and TRBJ2-3; 7 bases agree with TRBD2. This CDR3 has 15 residues. V lost 6 bases and J lost 1; bases outside the gene matches: 7. Germline values: CDR1 MNHNS, CDR2 SASEGT. The CDR3 sequence: CASRGLGVGTDTQYF. CDR3 nucleotide sequence: TGTGCCAGCAGAGGACTAGGTGTCGGCACAGATACGCAGTATTTT.

This clone was detected a few times. The chain employs TRBV9 and TRBJ2-2; TRBD1 aligns across 10 bases. Per germline, CDR1 SGDLS and CDR2 YYNGEE. This CDR3 is 16 amino acids long. J lost 4 bases, V lost 1 base, and 4 bases had no gene match. CDR3 DNA sequence: TGTGCCAGCAGCGTAATAGGACAGGGGGGCACCGGGGAGCTGTTTTTT. Protein sequence: CASSVIGQGGTGELFF.

The J gene is TRBJ2-1, the V gene TRBV7-6, with TRBD1 matching 9 bases. The trim removed 2 bases at V and 6 bases at J, leaving 2 bases unmatched. Germline-derived CDR1 and CDR2 are SGHVS and FNYEAQ. CDR3 size: 14 residues. CDR3 in amino acids: CASSLMDRGNEQFF. The CDR3, as DNA: TGTGCCAGCAGCTTAATGGACAGGGGCAATGAGCAGTTCTTC.

The genes are TRBV6-1 and TRBJ2-7; tentatively, D is TRBD2 (7 bases). With 7 bases removed from V and 2 bases from J, the gap between germline ends came to 18 bases. Germline-derived CDR1 and CDR2 are MNHNS and SASEGT. This CDR3 is 15 amino acids long. CDR3 amino acids: CASTPRGEGTYEQYF. The CDR3 DNA is TGTGCCAGCACCCCAAGGGGGGAGGGTACCTACGAGCAGTACTTC.

This chain links TRBV27 with TRBJ2-1; D might be TRBD1 (6 bases). The length of the CDR3 is 15 residues. The V end lost 6 bases, the J end lost 3 bases, and 15 bases lay between the germline ends. Germline V gene lookup returns CDR1 MNHEY and CDR2 SMNVEV (reference sequence). The CDR3 DNA sequence: TGTGCCAGCAGCCGATTGGGGACAAACTACAATGAGCAGTTCTTC. It specifies CASSRLGTNYNEQFF.

This chain uses TRBV27 with TRBJ1-1, with 10 bases fitting TRBD1. The V gene's germline CDR1 is MNHEY and CDR2 SMNVEV (reference sequence). The CDR3 is 12 residues long. V was pared by 6 bases and J by 10 bases, with 5 bases of the junction left unmatched. The CDR3 sequence is CASRDRGRRAFF. CDR3 in DNA: TGTGCCAGCAGAGACAGGGGGCGGCGAGCTTTCTTT.

The chain couples TRBV5-6 to TRBJ1-1; possibly TRBD1 for D (5 bases). Trimming left V 1 base short and J 2 bases short, with 12 bases between. CDR1 is SGHDT and CDR2 is YYEEEE in the germline V gene. CDR3 length: 15 amino acids. The CDR3 DNA follows: TGTGCCAGCAGCTTGTTGGGGCAGGCTAACACTGAAGCTTTCTTT. As protein: CASSLLGQANTEAFF. The variable domain in full, with the rest retrieved from reference TRBV5-6 and TRBJ1-1, is DAGVTQSPTHLIKTRGQQVTLRCSPKSGHDTVSWYQQALGQGPQFIFQYYEEEERQRGNFPDRFSGHQFPNYSSELNVNALLLGDSALYLCASSLLGQANTEAFFGQGTRLTVV.

This clone was counted between two and nine times. The chain combines TRBV30 with TRBJ1-1; 7 nucleotides agree with TRBD1. Germline V gives CDR1 GTSNPN, CDR2 SVGIG (reference sequence). CDR3 length: 13 residues. With V trimmed by 4 bases and J by 1 base, 3 bases remained unmatched. Here the CDR3 DNA reads TGTGCCTGGAAGGACAGGCCGAACACTGAAGCTTTCTTT. Translated: CAWKDRPNTEAFF.

In its sample, this clone was seen a few times. The CDR3 bases are TGTGCCAGCTTAAGCCGCGGCCGACGAGATACGCAGTATTTT. It encodes CASLSRGRRDTQYF. The rearrangement joins TRBV28 to TRBJ2-3, with D uncertain. CDR1 is MDHEN and CDR2 is SYDVKM in the germline V gene. V was trimmed by 8 bases and J by 5 bases, leaving 17 bases between them. This CDR3 region has 14 residues.

V and J are TRBV5-1 and TRBJ1-2; possible D gene TRBD1, 5 bases. Germline CDR1 SGHRS, CDR2 YFSETQ. Trimming stripped 0 bases from V and 5 bases from J, with 8 bases between. CDR3 length: 13 residues. The CDR3 protein is CASSLDGGYGYTF. The CDR3 DNA follows: TGCGCCAGCAGCTTGGACGGGGGTTATGGCTACACCTTC.

The chain uses TRBV29-1 and TRBJ2-1, with 11 positions matching TRBD2. Germline loops: CDR1 SQVTM, CDR2 ANQGSEA. V trimming: 1 base; J trimming: 4 bases; junction bases outside the gene matches: 3. The length of the CDR3 is 15 residues. CDR3 sequence (DNA): TGCAGCGTTGAAGCTTGGACTAGCGGGTACAATGAGCAGTTCTTC. Amino acids: CSVEAWTSGYNEQFF.

The chain combines TRBV7-2 with TRBJ2-1, with D tentatively TRBD1 (5 bases). Germline V gene sequence: CDR1 SGHTA, CDR2 FQGNSA. The CDR3 is 14 residues long. V was clipped by 1 base and J by 3 bases, with 7 bases between them. The CDR3 region has the DNA TGTGCCAGCAGCTTAGATACAGGCTACAATGAGCAGTTCTTC. This gives the protein CASSLDTGYNEQFF.